These 24 T cell receptor beta chains were all obtained from the same sample, sequenced in a study of beta chain features in type 1 diabetes. What was sequenced were expressed TCRB transcripts, since all of the isolated RNA had been reverse transcribed. Measured with immunoSEQ multiplex PCR; TCRdb has only the in-frame clones, and not every one. The table lists under 950,000 clones, roughly 15% of them singletons. Sequenced input: naive CD4+ T cells from blood. Every receptor here comes from a woman aged 18 to 35 in good health.

This clone was seen a single time. CDR3 sequence reads: CASSEHNRLFQETQYF. In DNA form, the CDR3 reads TGTGCCAGCAGTGAACATAATCGACTCTTCCAAGAGACCCAGTACTTC. The V gene is TRBV6-1, the J gene TRBJ2-5; no reliable D call. From germline, CDR1 is MNHNS and CDR2 SASEGT. The CDR3 sequence is 16 residues long. V lost 2 bases, J lost 1 base, and 14 bases lay in between.

This clone was recorded a few times. This chain links TRBV6-4 with TRBJ2-3; D is uncertain. V was pared by 3 bases and J by 1 base, with 8 bases between. The CDR3 extends over 14 amino acids. Germline CDR1 MRHNA, CDR2 SNTAGT. For the CDR3, the DNA is TGTGCCAGCAGTGATCGGCGTGGCACAGATACGCAGTATTTT. Translating it yields CASSDRRGTDTQYF.

This clone has only a few counts. The chain uses TRBV7-2 and TRBJ1-1; no firm D call. Germline CDR1 and CDR2: SGHTA and FQGNSA. Deletions cut 5 bases from V and 0 bases from J, with 7 bases between. The CDR3 has 13 amino acids. CDR3 bases: TGTGCCAGCAGCATAAATCTGAACACTGAAGCTTTCTTT. This sequence encodes CASSINLNTEAFF.

This chain links TRBV7-9 with TRBJ1-1; D gene ambiguous. Germline-derived CDR1 and CDR2 are SEHNR and FQNEAQ (reference sequence). CDR3 length equals 13 residues. V lost 1 base, J lost 3 bases, and 6 bases lay in between. The DNA for the CDR3 is TGTGCCAGCAGCTTAGTTGGGTACACTGAAGCTTTCTTT. Translated, it gives CASSLVGYTEAFF.

This clone was recorded a few times. The rearrangement joins TRBV5-4 to TRBJ2-5; 8 bases are a match to TRBD1. Germline V gene lookup returns CDR1 SGHNT and CDR2 YYREEE (reference sequence). The CDR3 runs 13 residues. V trimming: 6 bases; J trimming: 5 bases; junction bases outside the gene matches: 6. In DNA, the CDR3 is TGTGCCAGCACCCAAGACAGGGGCGAGACCCAGTACTTC. Translated, it gives CASTQDRGETQYF.

This clone has just a few counts. The rearrangement links TRBV5-1 to TRBJ2-5; D not resolved. This CDR3 has 15 residues. Trimming removed 0 bases from V and 1 base from J, with 10 bases in between. CDR1 is SGHRS and CDR2 is YFSETQ in the germline V gene. Here the CDR3 reads CASSLAGSLQETQYF. CDR3 DNA: TGCGCCAGCAGCTTGGCAGGCAGCCTCCAAGAGACCCAGTACTTC. Based on the CDR3 plus reference TRBV5-1 and TRBJ2-5, the full variable domain is KAGVTQTPRYLIKTRGQQVTLSCSPISGHRSVSWYQQTPGQGLQFLFEYFSETQRNKGNFPGRFSGRQFSNSRSEMNVSTLELGDSALYLCASSLAGSLQETQYFGPGTRLLVL.

The chain is built from TRBV7-9 and TRBJ1-4; a possible D gene is TRBD1 (6 bases). The V gene's germline CDR1 is SEHNR and CDR2 FQNEAQ (reference sequence). CDR3 length equals 15 residues. Trimming removed 1 base at V and 8 bases at J, with 14 bases between. The CDR3, as DNA: TGTGCCAGCAGCTTAGATGGGGGGCTTTACGAAAAACTGTTTTTT. Its translation: CASSLDGGLYEKLFF.

This clone was detected once. The V gene is TRBV11-3, the J gene TRBJ1-2, with 7 bases that match TRBD1. With V trimmed by 5 bases and J by 1 base, 7 bases remained unmatched. CDR3 size: 15 residues. Germline V CDR1 and CDR2: SGHNT, YENEEA. The CDR3 DNA reads as TGTGCCAGCAGCGGACGGACAGGAAGTAACTATGGCTACACCTTC. This gives the protein CASSGRTGSNYGYTF.

The V call is TRBV11-3, the J call TRBJ2-7; TRBD2 matches at 9 bases. The CDR3 extends over 14 amino acids. Trimming removed 1 base from V and 6 bases from J; junction bases left unmatched: 4. Germline-derived CDR1 and CDR2 are SGHNT and YENEEA. The CDR3 protein is CASSLVRAGGEQYF. In nucleotides, the CDR3 is TGTGCCAGCAGCTTAGTTCGAGCGGGAGGCGAGCAGTACTTC. Drawing the rest from reference TRBV11-3 and TRBJ2-7, the complete variable domain is EAGVVQSPRYKIIEKKQPVAFWCNPISGHNTLYWYLQNLGQGPELLIRYENEEAVDDSQLPKDRFSAERLKGVDSTLKIQPAELGDSAVYLCASSLVRAGGEQYFGPGTRLTVT.

CDR3 region: CASSGWTGPLSEQYF. The CDR3 coding sequence is TGCGCCAGCAGCGGCTGGACAGGGCCGCTCTCCGAGCAGTACTTC. This chain connects TRBV5-1 to TRBJ2-7; TRBD1 aligns across 8 bases. The germline V gene has CDR1 SGHRS and CDR2 YFSETQ. J lost 6 bases, V lost 4 bases, and 12 bases had no gene match. CDR3 length: 15 amino acids.

This clone showed up just a few times. In DNA form, the CDR3 reads TGCGCCAGCAGCTCGGACCAAGACAGGGGGATGTGGAACACTGAAGCTTTCTTT. Protein: CASSSDQDRGMWNTEAFF. This chain uses TRBV5-1 with TRBJ1-1; 9 bases map to TRBD1. Trimming cost V 3 bases and J 1 base; bases outside gene matches: 13. Looked up from germline, CDR1 is SGHRS and CDR2 is YFSETQ. The CDR3 is 18 residues long.

V and J are TRBV19 and TRBJ2-1; D might be TRBD2 (6 bases). V lost 6 bases and J lost 0, with 15 bases in between. The CDR3 is made up of 16 amino acids. Looked up from germline, CDR1 is LNHDA and CDR2 is SQIVND (reference sequence). The CDR3 loop reads CASRGLASSSYNEQFF. DNA of the CDR3: TGTGCCAGTAGGGGGCTAGCGTCAAGCTCCTACAATGAGCAGTTCTTC.

This rearrangement joins TRBV11-2 to TRBJ2-7, with 7 nucleotides matching TRBD2. The ends lost 4 bases at V and 2 bases at J; junction bases unmatched: 17. CDR1 is SGHAT and CDR2 is FQNNGV in the germline V gene. The CDR3 loop spans 18 amino acids. CDR3 bases: TGTGCCAGCAGCTCCTTGCGGATACAGAGCGGGACCCCCTACGAGCAGTACTTC. Protein: CASSSLRIQSGTPYEQYF.

Turning to this clone: This same CDR3 is encoded by further DNA sequences in the sample. J is TRBJ2-7 and V is TRBV7-2; D remains unclear. CDR1 and CDR2 from the germline V gene are SGHTA and FQGNSA. V lost 1 base and J 0 bases, leaving 7 bases between the germline ends. There are 14 residues in the CDR3. The CDR3 DNA is TGTGCCAGCAGCTTAGGACGGATCTCCTACGAGCAGTACTTC. It is translated as CASSLGRISYEQYF.

The genes are TRBV7-9 and TRBJ1-4, with a possible D match to TRBD1 (5 bases). Germline V CDR1 and CDR2: SEHNR, FQNEAQ (reference sequence). Trimming cost V 0 bases and J 4 bases, with 21 bases left between them. The CDR3 extends over 19 amino acids. The CDR3 coding sequence is TGTGCCAGCAGCTTAGCGCTTCCGGCCAGCCTAGGGGTTAATGAAAAACTGTTTTTT. It is translated as CASSLALPASLGVNEKLFF.

The V gene is TRBV6-5, the J gene TRBJ2-6; TRBD1 is a possible D gene (5 bases). The CDR3 is 14 amino acids. Deletions cut 8 bases from V and 2 bases from J, with 10 bases between. The germline V gene has CDR1 MNHEY and CDR2 SVGAGI. CDR3 in amino acids: CASGPGPGANVLTF. The CDR3 DNA follows: TGTGCCAGCGGCCCAGGGCCTGGGGCCAACGTCCTGACTTTC.

This clone was counted only a few times. The CDR3 DNA follows: TGCAGCGTACGTTACTCCTACAATGAGCAGTTCTTC. Its translation: CSVRYSYNEQFF. The J gene is TRBJ2-1, the V gene TRBV29-1; D uncertain. CDR3 length equals 12 residues. V was clipped by 6 bases and J by 0 bases, with 6 bases between them. Looked up from germline, CDR1 is SQVTM and CDR2 is ANQGSEA.

This clone was counted once. The genes are TRBV19 and TRBJ2-1; D is possibly TRBD2 (6 bases). The V end lost 4 bases, the J end lost 8 bases, and 18 bases lay between the germline ends. Germline V gene lookup returns CDR1 LNHDA and CDR2 SQIVND (reference sequence). This CDR3 region has 15 residues. CDR3: CASSKIEGGGDEQFF. The CDR3 nucleotides read TGTGCCAGTAGTAAGATCGAGGGAGGTGGGGATGAGCAGTTCTTC.

The genes are TRBV25-1 and TRBJ1-2, with unresolved D. The CDR3 is 14 amino acids. The V and J ends lost 2 bases and 8 bases respectively, with 15 bases between them. Germline V lookup: CDR1 MGHDK, CDR2 SYGVNS. CDR3 coding DNA: TGTGCCAGCAGTGAAGGTGGCAGGAAAGGAGGCTACACCTTC. It specifies CASSEGGRKGGYTF.

The chain carries TRBV29-1 and TRBJ2-1; 11 nucleotides line up with TRBD2. V shed 3 bases, J shed 15 bases, and the junction held 1 base outside the gene matches. Per the germline V gene, CDR1 is SQVTM and CDR2 is ANQGSEA. There are 10 residues in the CDR3. The CDR3 DNA reads as TGCAGCGTTGATAGCGGGAGGGGGTTCTTC. Translation gives CSVDSGRGFF.

This clone was observed a few times. This sequence joins TRBV7-2 and TRBJ2-7; TRBD2 matches 7 bases. V shed 2 bases and J 4 bases; nucleotides not matched to a gene: 8. Looked up from germline, CDR1 is SGHTA and CDR2 is FQGNSA. The CDR3 contains 15 residues. The CDR3 is CASSLNDASGYEQYF. The DNA of the CDR3 is TGTGCCAGCAGCTTAAACGACGCTAGCGGATACGAGCAGTACTTC.

This clone came up a few times. Other DNA sequences in the sample encode the same CDR3. V and J are TRBV18 and TRBJ2-5; D is uncertain. CDR1 KGHSH and CDR2 LQKENI come from the germline V gene. V lost 3 bases to trimming and J lost 3 bases, with 5 bases between them. This CDR3 contains 12 residues. The CDR3 sequence is CASSPYEETQYF. The CDR3 region has the DNA TGTGCCAGCTCACCCTACGAAGAGACCCAGTACTTC.

This clone has only a few counts. The chain is built from TRBV5-6 and TRBJ1-2, with 7 bases aligning to TRBD1. Germline V gene data show CDR1 as SGHDT and CDR2 as YYEEEE. The CDR3 length is 13 residues. The trim removed 3 bases at V and 2 bases at J, leaving 1 base unmatched. CDR3 sequence reads: CASSWTGNYGYTF. CDR3 DNA: TGTGCCAGCAGCTGGACAGGCAACTATGGCTACACCTTC.

The chain has TRBV6-5 and TRBJ2-7; 7 nucleotides align to TRBD1. The CDR3 contains 15 residues. The J segment lost 3 bases and the V segment lost 3 bases, leaving 8 bases of the junction unmatched. Germline assignment: CDR1 MNHEY and CDR2 SVGAGI. Here the CDR3 reads CASSYSRDRGYEQYF. CDR3 DNA sequence: TGTGCCAGCAGTTATTCGAGGGACAGAGGCTACGAGCAGTACTTC.